A selection of T cell receptor beta chains follows, all from one sample in a study of cytomegalovirus exposure and HLA in healthy donors. Using immunoSEQ multiplex PCR, the repertoire was profiled, and TCRdb retains in-frame clones only, with some absent. The data show about 190,000 clones, with just under 75% seen just once and approximately 5% held by the top ten. The sample was PBMCs. The receptor source for this set is a man aged 25-45 years in good health and CMV-seropositive. Both conserved end residues are part of each CDR3. Each record gives: D gene, clone size, J gene, V gene, CDR3 DNA, CDR3 protein. The D gene is left open where the match is weak. The size of a clone is reported for some rows only, either as once, few or many, or as a class for expanded clones.

D gene: -; clone size: -; J gene: TRBJ2-3; V gene: TRBV4-3; CDR3 DNA: TGCGCCAGCAGCCAAGGCCTAGCGGATACGCAGTATTTT; CDR3 protein: CASSQGLADTQYF
D gene: -; clone size: few; J gene: TRBJ1-1; V gene: TRBV27; CDR3 DNA: TGTGCCAGCAGTGCCGTTATCGGGGGTACTGAAGCTTTCTTT; CDR3 protein: CASSAVIGGTEAFF
D gene: TRBD1; clone size: -; J gene: TRBJ1-4; V gene: TRBV29-1; CDR3 DNA: TGCAGCGTCCCCGGGACAGGGGGCAGGGGGAATGAAAAACTGTTTTTT; CDR3 protein: CSVPGTGGRGNEKLFF
D gene: -; clone size: -; J gene: TRBJ2-1; V gene: TRBV25-1; CDR3 DNA: TGTGCCAGCAGTGAACAGGGCCTATACAATGAGCAGTTCTTC; CDR3 protein: CASSEQGLYNEQFF
D gene: -; clone size: -; J gene: TRBJ1-1; V gene: TRBV6-1; CDR3 DNA: TGTGCCAGCAGGAGTCGAAACACTGAAGCTTTCTTT; CDR3 protein: CASRSRNTEAFF
D gene: -; clone size: -; J gene: TRBJ2-7; V gene: TRBV7-6; CDR3 DNA: TGTGCCAGCAGCTTAGTCGGTGTTTCCGACGAGCAGTACTTC; CDR3 protein: CASSLVGVSDEQYF
D gene: -; clone size: -; J gene: TRBJ1-2; V gene: TRBV5-1; CDR3 DNA: TGCGCCAGCAGCTTGCTAGGGGTACTCTATGGCTACACCTTC; CDR3 protein: CASSLLGVLYGYTF
D gene: -; clone size: -; J gene: TRBJ2-2; V gene: TRBV10-3; CDR3 DNA: TGTGCCATCTCAGTGGGGGCCACGAACACCGGGGAGCTGTTTTTT; CDR3 protein: CAISVGATNTGELFF
D gene: -; clone size: -; J gene: TRBJ2-6; V gene: TRBV27; CDR3 DNA: TGTGCCAACCACCGAACCCCTCAGGGTGCTGGGGCCAACGTCCTGACTTTC; CDR3 protein: CANHRTPQGAGANVLTF
D gene: -; clone size: -; J gene: TRBJ1-4; V gene: TRBV5-1; CDR3 DNA: TGCGCCAGCAGCAAGGGAGACTCCCTGGGGGAAAAACTGTTTTTT; CDR3 protein: CASSKGDSLGEKLFF
D gene: -; clone size: -; J gene: TRBJ1-1; V gene: TRBV7-2; CDR3 DNA: TGTGCCAGCAGCCGTAGGGGGAGGGGGTGGGAGAACACTGAAGCTTTCTTT; CDR3 protein: CASSRRGRGWENTEAFF
D gene: -; clone size: -; J gene: TRBJ2-5; V gene: TRBV7-2; CDR3 DNA: TGTGCCAGCAGCTTAGGGGGCAGTCAAGAGACCCAGTACTTC; CDR3 protein: CASSLGGSQETQYF
D gene: -; clone size: -; J gene: TRBJ2-3; V gene: TRBV6-6; CDR3 DNA: TGTGCCAGCAGCCTAACAGATACGCAGTATTTT; CDR3 protein: CASSLTDTQYF
D gene: -; clone size: few; J gene: TRBJ2-3; V gene: TRBV2; CDR3 DNA: TGTGCCAGCAGTGAAGGTAGCCGGGGGTCAGATACGCAGTATTTT; CDR3 protein: CASSEGSRGSDTQYF
D gene: TRBD1; clone size: -; J gene: TRBJ1-2; V gene: TRBV10-3; CDR3 DNA: TGTGCCATCACCCAGGGGGTGATCGCTGGAGGTGGCTACACCTTC; CDR3 protein: CAITQGVIAGGGYTF
D gene: -; clone size: -; J gene: TRBJ2-5; V gene: TRBV10-2; CDR3 DNA: TGCGCCAGCAGTGATTGGGGGCAGAGTGGAGAGACCCAGTACTTC; CDR3 protein: CASSDWGQSGETQYF
D gene: -; clone size: few; J gene: TRBJ2-5; V gene: TRBV27; CDR3 DNA: TGTGCCAGCAGTGGCAGGACGCAGGGTGAGCAGTACTTC; CDR3 protein: CASSGRTQGEQYF